This T cell receptor beta chain was sequenced for a study of blood T cell repertoires in COVID-19. This CDR3 contains 14 residues. Trimming cost V 0 bases and J 2 bases, with 9 bases left between them. Germline CDR1 is SGHNT and CDR2 is YYREEE (reference sequence). This clone was recorded a few times. The method was immunoSEQ multiplex PCR; TCRdb's version includes in-frame clones alone and lacks a portion of them. The table shows about 250,000 clones, with approximately 86% occurring only once. This chain links TRBV5-4 with TRBJ2-7, with D maybe TRBD2 (5 bases). This sequence was found in an elderly man with acute or convalescent COVID-19. Sequencing was carried out using peripheral blood. Here the CDR3 DNA reads TGTGCCAGCAGCTTGGCCGGGGTTACCTACGAGCAGTACTTC. Translated: CASSLAGVTYEQYF.